Below are 8 T cell receptor beta chains sequenced from a single sample in a study of cytomegalovirus exposure and HLA in healthy donors. PCR primers comprised 60 Vbeta and 13 Jbeta primers. Profiling relied on immunoSEQ multiplex PCR, and the TCRdb table lists in-frame clones only, not all of them. The sample holds roughly 100,000 clones, more than 65% seen once. The material sequenced was PBMCs. These receptor sequences come from a boy between 10 and 17 years old in good health and CMV-seronegative.

The chain joins TRBV2 to TRBJ1-1; D perhaps matches TRBD1 (5 bases). Germline loops: CDR1 SNHLY, CDR2 FYNNEI. Deletions cut 4 bases from V and 4 bases from J, with 10 bases between. This CDR3 spans 13 amino acids. The CDR3 reads CASSAGLGTEAFF. CDR3 bases: TGTGCCAGCAGTGCAGGGCTGGGCACTGAAGCTTTCTTT.

The rearrangement links TRBV27 to TRBJ1-2; D remains ambiguous. Trimming took off 5 bases at V and 6 bases at J, with 13 bases between the two ends. Germline assignment: CDR1 MNHEY and CDR2 SMNVEV (reference sequence). This CDR3 has 13 residues. This CDR3 is CASSRDPRHGYTF. The CDR3 DNA is TGTGCCAGCAGTAGAGATCCTAGACATGGCTACACCTTC.

The V and J genes are TRBV14 and TRBJ1-1, with D unclear. Germline CDR1 reads SGHDN; CDR2 reads FVKESK. The V and J ends lost 2 bases and 0 bases respectively, with 10 bases between them. The CDR3 runs 15 residues. The CDR3 reads CASSQLTLLNTEAFF. CDR3 coding DNA: TGTGCCAGCAGCCAACTCACTCTTCTGAACACTGAAGCTTTCTTT.

As concerns this clone: Additional DNA sequences in this sample encode the identical CDR3. J is TRBJ2-6 and V is TRBV5-6, with D tentatively TRBD2 (5 bases). This CDR3 region has 15 residues. Germline lookup yields CDR1 SGHDT and CDR2 YYEEEE. Trimming cost V 2 bases and J 0 bases, with 6 bases left between them. CDR3 nucleotide sequence: TGTGCCAGCAGCTTAGGACTCTCTGGGGCCAACGTCCTGACTTTC. It specifies CASSLGLSGANVLTF.

J is TRBJ1-4 and V is TRBV4-3; D gene uncertain. With 3 bases removed from V and 3 bases from J, the gap between germline ends came to 8 bases. Germline-derived CDR1 and CDR2 are LGHNA and YSLEER. The CDR3 sequence is 14 residues long. In DNA, the CDR3 is TGCGCCAGCAGCCATAATCTCCCTAATGAAAAACTGTTTTTT. Its protein is CASSHNLPNEKLFF.

The genes are TRBV29-1 and TRBJ2-1; 10 nucleotides align to TRBD2. The CDR3 covers 13 residues. V lost 4 bases and J lost 12; bases outside the gene matches: 9. Looked up from germline, CDR1 is SQVTM and CDR2 is ANQGSEA. The CDR3 spells CSVASSLAGGQFF. The CDR3 DNA reads as TGCAGCGTTGCCTCAAGTTTAGCGGGAGGGCAGTTCTTC.

The chain uses TRBV19 and TRBJ1-4; D is undetermined. Germline CDR1 reads LNHDA; CDR2 reads SQIVND (reference sequence). V was clipped by 5 bases and J by 5 bases, with 12 bases between them. This CDR3 contains 14 residues. The chain's CDR3 is CASSRSGWNEKLFF. In DNA, the CDR3 is TGTGCCAGTAGTCGGTCAGGTTGGAATGAAAAACTGTTTTTT.

The chain couples TRBV6-1 to TRBJ2-5; 7 bases are a match to TRBD1. The germline V gene has CDR1 MNHNS and CDR2 SASEGT. The V segment lost 3 bases and the J segment 0 bases; nucleotides outside the gene matches: 1. This CDR3 has 14 residues. CDR3 DNA: TGTGCCAGCAGTGAGGGACAGTACCAAGAGACCCAGTACTTC. This sequence encodes CASSEGQYQETQYF.